This passage covers 27 T cell receptor beta chains from one sample sequenced in a study of chemoradiotherapy in HPV16-positive cancers. Some clones are missing from TCRdb's copy, which holds only in-frame ones; the method was immunoSEQ multiplex PCR. This sample carries about 35,000 clones, 86% of them seen once, and the ten largest clones take around 2.3%. Sequences were derived from blood, sampled from a patient who underwent chemoradiotherapy. Receptor source: a human donor with HPV-associated anogenital cancer.

The gene calls are TRBV4-1 and TRBJ1-2; 12 bases are a match to TRBD1. The V gene's germline CDR1 is MGHRA and CDR2 YSYEKL. The junction had 9 bases not matched to a gene; V was cut back by 0 bases and J by 7 bases. This CDR3 is 17 amino acids long. CDR3 region: CASSQDLGTGGAGGYTF. CDR3 nucleotide sequence: TGCGCCAGCAGCCAAGATCTTGGGACAGGGGGCGCGGGTGGCTACACCTTC.

This sequence joins TRBV4-2 and TRBJ1-2; D is possibly TRBD1 (5 bases). CDR1 is LGHNA and CDR2 is YNFKEQ in the germline V gene. The CDR3 runs to 16 residues. Trimming stripped 0 bases from V and 2 bases from J, with 13 bases between. The chain's CDR3 is CASSQEWGTPNYGYTF. CDR3 sequence (DNA): TGTGCCAGCAGCCAAGAATGGGGCACCCCGAACTATGGCTACACCTTC.

This chain joins TRBV4-3 and TRBJ2-3, with 9 bases matching TRBD2. Germline V CDR1 and CDR2: LGHNA, YSLEER. V trimming: 1 base; J trimming: 6 bases; junction bases outside the gene matches: 11. CDR3 length: 17 residues. The CDR3 sequence: CASSQGIGGGATDTQYF. The DNA of the CDR3 is TGCGCCAGCAGCCAAGGCATAGGCGGGGGGGCAACGGATACGCAGTATTTT.

The rearrangement links TRBV6-4 to TRBJ2-3; TRBD1 matches at 9 bases. Germline-derived CDR1 and CDR2 are MRHNA and SNTAGT. The CDR3 has 19 amino acids. J gave up 1 base and V 2 bases, and 13 bases lay outside the gene matches. DNA for the CDR3: TGTGCCAGCAGTGACGGGACAGGGTCCGTTACCGGTTGCACAGATACGCAGTATTTT. Translating gives CASSDGTGSVTGCTDTQYF.

The gene calls are TRBV7-9 and TRBJ1-1, with TRBD1 identical over 7 bases. Germline V gene lookup returns CDR1 SEHNR and CDR2 FQNEAQ (reference sequence). This CDR3 is 14 amino acids long. J was trimmed by 6 bases and V by 5 bases; bases with no gene match: 9. CDR3 in DNA: TGTGCCAGCAGCCCAGACAGGGAAGGCGCTGAAGCTTTCTTT. It encodes CASSPDREGAEAFF.

J is TRBJ2-3 and V is TRBV10-1, with 11 positions matching TRBD2. The CDR3 consists of 17 residues. Germline-derived CDR1 and CDR2 are WNHNN and SYGVQD (reference sequence). The trim removed 1 base at V and 5 bases at J, leaving 8 bases unmatched. This CDR3 is CASSEWASGGRRDTQYF. The CDR3 DNA follows: TGCGCCAGCAGTGAGTGGGCTAGCGGGGGGAGAAGAGATACGCAGTATTTT.

This clone was seen only a few times. V is TRBV19 and J is TRBJ2-1; 8 bases match TRBD2. Germline-derived CDR1 and CDR2 are LNHDA and SQIVND (reference sequence). After removal of 11 bases from V and 8 bases from J, the junction contained 8 bases not matched to a gene. The CDR3 totals 12 residues. The CDR3 nucleotides read TGTGCCTGTGCCGGGACTAGTTATGAGCAGTTCTTC. It translates to CACAGTSYEQFF.

This chain uses TRBV6-8 with TRBJ2-5, with 7 bases fitting TRBD1. The length of the CDR3 is 12 residues. The trim removed 8 bases at V and 6 bases at J, leaving 6 bases unmatched. Germline CDR1 is MNHGY and CDR2 is SAAAGT. CDR3 amino acids: CASGQGVKTQYF. The DNA of the CDR3 is TGTGCCAGCGGTCAGGGGGTAAAGACCCAGTACTTC.

V is TRBV7-2 and J is TRBJ2-1, with unresolved D. V shed 2 bases and J shed 4 bases, with 6 bases lying between them. The germline CDR1 and CDR2 sequences are SGHTA and FQGNSA. The CDR3 is 13 residues long. CDR3 residues: CASSLHGYNEQFF. CDR3 nucleotides: TGTGCCAGCAGCTTACACGGGTACAATGAGCAGTTCTTC.

The rearrangement joins TRBV7-3 to TRBJ2-1; D might be TRBD2 (6 bases). The V and J ends lost 0 bases and 7 bases respectively, with 13 bases between them. The CDR3 sequence is 15 residues long. CDR1 SGHTA and CDR2 FQGTGA come from the germline V gene. The CDR3 DNA reads TGTGCCAGCAGCTTAACCGGGAGTAGGGAAAATGAGCAGTTCTTC. Translation gives CASSLTGSRENEQFF.

This clone was recorded only once. The rearrangement links TRBV20-1 to TRBJ2-7, with TRBD1 matching over 7 bases. This CDR3 has 11 amino acids. Germline CDR1 is DFQATT and CDR2 is SNEGSKA (reference sequence). The DNA for the CDR3 is TGCCGGGGACAGTACATTGACGAGCAGTACTTC. It codes for CRGQYIDEQYF.

This rearrangement joins TRBV11-2 to TRBJ2-3; 9 positions match TRBD1. Germline V gene lookup returns CDR1 SGHAT and CDR2 FQNNGV. The CDR3 length is 17 residues. Trimming at V came to 0 bases and at J to 2 bases, leaving 6 bases not matched to a gene. The CDR3 spells CASSLDPGTGSTDTQYF. The CDR3 DNA follows: TGTGCCAGCAGCTTAGACCCCGGGACAGGGTCCACAGATACGCAGTATTTT.

The V gene is TRBV5-1, the J gene TRBJ2-3; a weak D match, TRBD2 (6 bases). V gave up 0 bases and J gave up 7 bases, with 15 bases separating them. Germline assignment: CDR1 SGHRS and CDR2 YFSETQ. The CDR3 contains 15 residues. The CDR3 nucleotides are TGCGCCAGCAGCTTGGCAGCGGGCTCGGAGCATACGCAGTATTTT. This encodes CASSLAAGSEHTQYF.

The chain has TRBV19 and TRBJ1-5; TRBD1 is a possible D gene (5 bases). This CDR3 has 14 amino acids. V lost 7 bases and J 4 bases, leaving 14 bases between the germline ends. Germline assignment: CDR1 LNHDA and CDR2 SQIVND (reference sequence). The CDR3 sequence: CASKWGTMNQPQHF. CDR3 nucleotide sequence: TGTGCCAGTAAATGGGGCACTATGAATCAGCCCCAGCATTTT.

In the case of this clone: Additional DNA sequences in this sample encode the identical CDR3. The CDR3 DNA follows: TGTGCCAGCAGCCGATACCAAGAGACCCAGTACTTC. It codes for CASSRYQETQYF. This chain connects TRBV14 to TRBJ2-5; no clear D gene. The CDR3 consists of 12 residues. Germline loops: CDR1 SGHDN, CDR2 FVKESK. V lost 4 bases and J lost 0, with 3 bases in between.

V usage is TRBV19 and J usage is TRBJ1-1, with no clear D. There are 14 residues in the CDR3. Looked up from germline, CDR1 is LNHDA and CDR2 is SQIVND (reference sequence). The germline V and J ends were trimmed by 1 base and 4 bases, with 10 bases remaining between them. CDR3 sequence: CASSIVHSGTEAFF. The DNA of the CDR3 is TGTGCCAGTAGTATAGTCCACAGTGGCACTGAAGCTTTCTTT.

This clone occurred once. V gene TRBV4-3 combines with J gene TRBJ1-6; D is perhaps TRBD1 (5 bases). Deletions cut 0 bases from V and 6 bases from J, with 12 bases between. The V gene's germline CDR1 is LGHNA and CDR2 YSLEER. The CDR3 length is 16 residues. The CDR3 loop is CASSQDPVGTNSPLHF. The CDR3 nucleotides are TGCGCCAGCAGCCAAGATCCGGTCGGGACTAATTCACCCCTCCACTTT.

The chain is built from TRBV5-5 and TRBJ2-1; D is perhaps TRBD1 (6 bases). Trimming shortened V by 2 bases and J by 0 bases, and 9 bases separated the two germline ends. Germline CDR1 is SGHKS and CDR2 is YYEKEE (reference sequence). The CDR3 loop spans 15 amino acids. This CDR3 is CASSFTGSSYNEQFF. The CDR3 nucleotides read TGTGCCAGCAGCTTCACAGGGAGCTCCTACAATGAGCAGTTCTTC.

The chain couples TRBV4-2 to TRBJ2-5, with TRBD2 matching 8 bases. V was clipped by 4 bases and J by 2 bases; unmatched bases: 9. The germline gives CDR1 LGHNA, CDR2 YNFKEQ. CDR3 length: 16 residues. The CDR3: CASSLGAGGSQETQYF. The CDR3 coding sequence is TGTGCCAGCAGCCTCGGGGCGGGGGGCTCACAAGAGACCCAGTACTTC.

J is TRBJ2-3 and V is TRBV19, with D perhaps TRBD2 (6 bases). From germline, CDR1 is LNHDA and CDR2 SQIVND (reference sequence). The CDR3 contains 14 residues. Trimming stripped 6 bases from V and 0 bases from J, with 10 bases between. CDR3 sequence reads: CASSARGSTDTQYF. CDR3 coding DNA: TGTGCCAGTAGCGCGCGGGGAAGCACAGATACGCAGTATTTT.

The chain recombines TRBV7-9 with TRBJ1-1; TRBD1 matches at 9 bases. The V and J ends lost 3 bases and 2 bases, in that order; junction bases with no gene match: 1. CDR3 length: 14 residues. Germline V lookup: CDR1 SEHNR, CDR2 FQNEAQ (reference sequence). CDR3 DNA sequence: TGTGCCAGCAGCTTGACAGGGGGTAACACTGAAGCTTTCTTT. Translating it yields CASSLTGGNTEAFF.

The V and J genes are TRBV6-5 and TRBJ1-1, with D uncertain. The V gene lost 2 bases and the J gene lost 2 bases, with 6 bases spanning the gap. This CDR3 is 13 amino acids long. Germline V gene sequence: CDR1 MNHEY, CDR2 SVGAGI. CDR3 region: CASSYPGNTEAFF. The CDR3 region has the DNA TGTGCCAGCAGTTACCCCGGCAACACTGAAGCTTTCTTT.

J is TRBJ2-5 and V is TRBV7-7, with D perhaps matching TRBD2 (5 bases). Trimming pared 5 bases from V and 5 bases from J, leaving 18 bases between. The CDR3 consists of 15 residues. CDR1 and CDR2 (germline): SSHAT, FNYEAQ (reference sequence). The CDR3 loop reads CASSLSLTEVETQYF. CDR3 bases: TGTGCCAGCAGCCTATCTCTAACGGAGGTTGAGACCCAGTACTTC.

This sequence joins TRBV5-4 and TRBJ1-2; D gene unclear. Germline V CDR1 and CDR2: SGHNT, YYREEE (reference sequence). The CDR3 is made up of 16 amino acids. V lost 0 bases and J 4 bases, leaving 16 bases between the germline ends. The CDR3 DNA follows: TGTGCCAGCAGCTTGGGCGGGCTAATTCTTCCCTATGGCTACACCTTC. Translated: CASSLGGLILPYGYTF.

CDR3 in amino acids: CASSNRGSTGELFF. In DNA, the CDR3 is TGTGCCAGCAGCAACAGGGGCTCCACCGGGGAGCTGTTTTTT. This rearrangement joins TRBV28 to TRBJ2-2, with 7 bases fitting TRBD1. Germline V gene sequence: CDR1 MDHEN, CDR2 SYDVKM. This CDR3 has 14 residues. The trim removed 6 bases at V and 4 bases at J, leaving 5 bases unmatched.

V gene TRBV19 combines with J gene TRBJ1-2, with a weak D call TRBD1 (5 bases). Germline assignment: CDR1 LNHDA and CDR2 SQIVND (reference sequence). Trimming took off 3 bases at V and 6 bases at J, with 17 bases between the two ends. This CDR3 has 15 amino acids. This CDR3 is CASSIAIGGGDGYTF. The CDR3 DNA reads TGTGCCAGTAGTATCGCGATTGGAGGAGGGGATGGCTACACCTTC.

The chain joins TRBV7-2 to TRBJ1-3; D remains ambiguous. The CDR3 is 16 amino acids. CDR1 and CDR2 (germline): SGHTA, FQGNSA. The germline V and J ends were trimmed by 1 base and 0 bases, with 10 bases remaining between them. DNA for the CDR3: TGTGCCAGCAGCTTAGTGGGCGGAGGCTCTGGAAACACCATATATTTT. Its protein is CASSLVGGGSGNTIYF.